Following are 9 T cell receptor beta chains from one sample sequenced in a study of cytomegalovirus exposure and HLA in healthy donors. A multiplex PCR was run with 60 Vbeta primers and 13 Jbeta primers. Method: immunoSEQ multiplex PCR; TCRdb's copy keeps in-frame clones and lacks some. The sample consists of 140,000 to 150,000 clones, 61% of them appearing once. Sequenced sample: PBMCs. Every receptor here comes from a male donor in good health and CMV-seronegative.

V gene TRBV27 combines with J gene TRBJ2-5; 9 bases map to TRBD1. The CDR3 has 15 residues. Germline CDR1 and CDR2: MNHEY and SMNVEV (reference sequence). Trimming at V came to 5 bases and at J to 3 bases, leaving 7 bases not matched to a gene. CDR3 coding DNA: TGTGCCAGCAGTCCCTATACAGGGGGCGAAGAGACCCAGTACTTC. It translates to CASSPYTGGEETQYF.

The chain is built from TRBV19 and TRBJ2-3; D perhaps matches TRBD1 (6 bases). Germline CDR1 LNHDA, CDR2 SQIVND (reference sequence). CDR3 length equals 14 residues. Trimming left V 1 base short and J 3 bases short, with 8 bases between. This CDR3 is CASSIGQGTDTQYF. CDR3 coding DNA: TGTGCCAGTAGTATAGGGCAGGGGACAGATACGCAGTATTTT.

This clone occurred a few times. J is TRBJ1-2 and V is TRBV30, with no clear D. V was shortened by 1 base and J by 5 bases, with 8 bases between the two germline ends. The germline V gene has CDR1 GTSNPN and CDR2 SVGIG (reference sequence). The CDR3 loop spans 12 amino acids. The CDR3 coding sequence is TGTGCCTGGAGTGGGGAGACTTATGGCTACACCTTC. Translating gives CAWSGETYGYTF.

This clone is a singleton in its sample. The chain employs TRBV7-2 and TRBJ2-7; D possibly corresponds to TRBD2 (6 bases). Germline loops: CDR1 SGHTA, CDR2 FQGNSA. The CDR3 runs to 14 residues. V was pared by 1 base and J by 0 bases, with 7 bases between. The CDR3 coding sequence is TGTGCCAGCAGCTTAGTCGGGAGCTCCTACGAGCAGTACTTC. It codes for CASSLVGSSYEQYF.

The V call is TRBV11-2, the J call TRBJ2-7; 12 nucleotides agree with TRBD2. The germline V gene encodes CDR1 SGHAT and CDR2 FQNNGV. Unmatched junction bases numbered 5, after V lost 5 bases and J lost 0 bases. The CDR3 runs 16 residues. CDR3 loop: CASSPRLAGASYEQYF. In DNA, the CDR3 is TGTGCCAGCAGCCCTCGACTAGCGGGGGCCTCCTACGAGCAGTACTTC.

The CDR3 bases are TGTGCCAGCAGCTTGGGGTGGGGGGGCGGGGATACGCAGTATTTT. It specifies CASSLGWGGGDTQYF. This chain joins TRBV5-4 and TRBJ2-3; TRBD2 might be the D (7 bases). The germline V and J ends were trimmed by 0 bases and 6 bases, with 14 bases remaining between them. Per the germline V gene, CDR1 is SGHNT and CDR2 is YYREEE (reference sequence). This CDR3 is built from 15 residues. The entire variable domain, with the rest obtained from reference TRBV5-4 and TRBJ2-3, is as follows: ETGVTQSPTHLIKTRGQQVTLRCSSQSGHNTVSWYQQALGQGPQFIFQYYREEENGRGNFPPRFSGLQFPNYSSELNVNALELDDSALYLCASSLGWGGGDTQYFGPGTRLTVL.

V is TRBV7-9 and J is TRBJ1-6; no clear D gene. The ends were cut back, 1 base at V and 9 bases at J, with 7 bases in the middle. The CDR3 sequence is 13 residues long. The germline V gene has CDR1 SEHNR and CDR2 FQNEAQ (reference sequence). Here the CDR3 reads CASSLESGSPLHF. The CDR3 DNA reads TGTGCCAGCAGCTTAGAATCCGGTTCACCCCTCCACTTT. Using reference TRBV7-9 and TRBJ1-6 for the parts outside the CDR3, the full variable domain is DTGVSQNPRHKITKRGQNVTFRCDPISEHNRLYWYRQTLGQGPEFLTYFQNEAQLEKSRLLSDRFSAERPKGSFSTLEIQRTEQGDSAMYLCASSLESGSPLHFGNGTRLTVT.

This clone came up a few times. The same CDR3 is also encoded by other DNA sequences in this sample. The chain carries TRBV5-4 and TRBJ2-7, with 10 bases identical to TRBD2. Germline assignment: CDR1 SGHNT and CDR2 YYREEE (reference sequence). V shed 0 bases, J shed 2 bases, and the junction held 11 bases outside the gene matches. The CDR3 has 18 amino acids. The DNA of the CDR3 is TGTGCCAGCAGCTTGGCAGCTAGCGGGGGCCATCCCACCTACGAGCAGTACTTC. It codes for CASSLAASGGHPTYEQYF.

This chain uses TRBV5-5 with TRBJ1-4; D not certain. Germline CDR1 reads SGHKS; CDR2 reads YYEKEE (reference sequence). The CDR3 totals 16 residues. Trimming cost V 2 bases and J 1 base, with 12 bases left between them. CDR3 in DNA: TGTGCCAGCAGCTTCACACCGGGAGGAACTAATGAAAAACTGTTTTTT. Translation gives CASSFTPGGTNEKLFF.